This T cell receptor beta chain was sequenced during a study of blood T cell repertoires in COVID-19. Across the study: The United States, Italy and Spain supplied acute and convalescent COVID-19 samples.

As handled by the study authors: Estimated nucleated cell counts came from reference gene primer amplification. Assay: immunoSEQ multiplex PCR; the TCRdb copy retains only in-frame clones and omits some. Clone size and the V and J calls come from that table; the DNA yielded D and trimming. The table records about 160,000 clones, around 84% of them present only once. Cohorts were assigned according to the clinical history that participants reported. V lost 4 bases to trimming and J lost 4 bases, with 7 bases between them. Germline V gene lookup returns CDR1 SGDLS and CDR2 YYNGEE. The CDR3 has 12 residues.

Sequencing was done on a sample of PBMCs or T cells enriched from blood (not recorded which). The chain carries TRBV9 and TRBJ2-3, with D unclear. This sequence originates from a man aged 40-55 years who had recovered from COVID-19. CDR3 in amino acids: CASSLSSDTQYF. Written as DNA, the CDR3 is TGTGCCAGCAGCCTAAGCTCAGATACGCAGTATTTT.